Listed here are 21 T cell receptor beta chains from one sample, sequenced in a study of cytomegalovirus exposure and HLA in healthy donors. With 60 Vbeta and 13 Jbeta primers, the PCR was carried out. Here immunoSEQ multiplex PCR was the method, and the copy in TCRdb shows in-frame clones only, minus some. The profile shows about 120,000 clones, about 83% of them singletons. The sequenced material came from PBMCs. All receptors come from a woman aged 40 to 50 in good health and CMV-seropositive.

V and J are TRBV6-1 and TRBJ1-6; TRBD1 matches 7 bases. Germline-derived CDR1 and CDR2 are MNHNS and SASEGT. V gave up 0 bases and J gave up 10 bases; unmatched junction bases: 6. The CDR3 totals 15 residues. The CDR3 sequence: CASSEARTGISPLHF. In nucleotides, the CDR3 is TGTGCCAGCAGTGAAGCAAGGACAGGCATATCACCCCTCCACTTT.

This clone appeared a few times. The J gene is TRBJ1-4, the V gene TRBV5-6; 8 bases map to TRBD1. Germline loops: CDR1 SGHDT, CDR2 YYEEEE. The CDR3 runs to 14 residues. J lost 3 bases, V lost 4 bases, and 2 bases had no gene match. The CDR3 nucleotides are TGTGCCAGCAGCCCGGACAGGGCTAATGAAAAACTGTTTTTT. The encoded protein is CASSPDRANEKLFF.

The gene calls are TRBV7-2 and TRBJ2-5; 9 bases match TRBD2. With V trimmed by 7 bases and J by 2 bases, 2 bases remained unmatched. Per the germline V gene, CDR1 is SGHTA and CDR2 is FQGNSA. The CDR3 loop spans 13 amino acids. CDR3 sequence: CASNLAGQETQYF. CDR3 in DNA: TGTGCCAGCAATCTAGCGGGGCAAGAGACCCAGTACTTC.

CDR3 coding DNA: TGTGCCAGCAGTCCCCAAGCGGGAGGCACCTACAATGAGCAGTTCTTC. This translates into CASSPQAGGTYNEQFF. The chain joins TRBV11-2 to TRBJ2-1; 9 positions agree with TRBD2. Germline CDR1 is SGHAT and CDR2 is FQNNGV. Trimming at V came to 6 bases and at J to 2 bases, leaving 8 bases not matched to a gene. The CDR3 covers 16 residues.

This sequence joins TRBV9 and TRBJ2-1; the match to TRBD2 covers 9 bases. V shed 3 bases and J 6 bases; nucleotides not matched to a gene: 7. The V gene's germline CDR1 is SGDLS and CDR2 YYNGEE. This CDR3 is 15 amino acids long. The CDR3 reads CASSGSGGRSNEQFF. CDR3 nucleotide sequence: TGTGCCAGCAGCGGGAGCGGGGGGCGCAGCAATGAGCAGTTCTTC.

The chain employs TRBV6-1 and TRBJ2-7; 15 bases map to TRBD2. CDR1 and CDR2 (germline): MNHNS, SASEGT. The CDR3 runs 14 residues. Losses at the gene ends were 6 bases for V and 3 bases for J; bases not matched to a gene: 0. DNA for the CDR3: TGTGCCAGCAGGGGACTAGCGGGGGGCTACGAGCAGTACTTC. Its protein product is CASRGLAGGYEQYF.

This chain uses TRBV6-5 with TRBJ1-2; possible D gene TRBD1, 6 bases. CDR1 and CDR2 from the germline V gene are MNHEY and SVGAGI. V was cut by 2 bases and J by 5 bases, with 18 bases left in between. The CDR3 runs 16 residues. CDR3 in amino acids: CASSYLSDGQTYGYTF. CDR3 nucleotides: TGTGCCAGCAGTTACCTCTCTGATGGACAGACTTATGGCTACACCTTC.

The rearrangement links TRBV6-5 to TRBJ2-2; tentative D call: TRBD2 (6 bases). Germline V gene data show CDR1 as MNHEY and CDR2 as SVGAGI. The ends were cut back, 0 bases at V and 4 bases at J, with 9 bases in the middle. This CDR3 is 15 amino acids long. The CDR3 sequence is CASSYSQGGTGELFF. The DNA for the CDR3 is TGTGCCAGCAGTTACTCGCAGGGAGGCACCGGGGAGCTGTTTTTT.

V gene TRBV10-2 combines with J gene TRBJ1-2, with D maybe TRBD1 (5 bases). CDR1 WSHSY and CDR2 SAAADI come from the germline V gene. Trimming pared 4 bases from V and 8 bases from J, leaving 20 bases between. The length of the CDR3 is 15 residues. CDR3 loop: CASSADMVKVVGYTF. The DNA for the CDR3 is TGCGCCAGCAGTGCGGACATGGTGAAGGTAGTGGGCTACACCTTC.

This chain links TRBV15 with TRBJ1-3, with D uncertain. The CDR3 contains 15 residues. Trimming pared 0 bases from V and 7 bases from J, leaving 13 bases between. Germline CDR1 reads LNHNV; CDR2 reads YYDKDF (reference sequence). Here the CDR3 reads CATSRDRGGGNTIYF. Here the CDR3 DNA reads TGTGCCACCAGCAGAGATCGTGGCGGAGGGAACACCATATATTTT.

The chain has TRBV15 and TRBJ1-6; TRBD1 might be the D (5 bases). The length of the CDR3 is 13 residues. Germline V CDR1 and CDR2: LNHNV, YYDKDF (reference sequence). Trimming stripped 3 bases from V and 7 bases from J, with 7 bases between. CDR3 sequence (DNA): TGTGCCACCAGCAGTTACAGGAATTCACCCCTCCACTTT. As protein: CATSSYRNSPLHF.

This clone was counted a single time. The genes are TRBV4-2 and TRBJ2-7; 11 bases match TRBD2. CDR1 and CDR2 from the germline V gene are LGHNA and YNFKEQ. The CDR3 loop spans 17 amino acids. Germline trimming cut 3 bases from V and 4 bases from J; bases unmatched to any gene: 11. The CDR3 is CASSHLAGGPDQYEQYF. The CDR3 region has the DNA TGTGCCAGCAGCCACCTAGCGGGGGGCCCGGACCAATACGAGCAGTACTTC.

This clone was recorded once. In DNA, the CDR3 is TGTGCCAGCAGTCGATCCGGGACAGGTTCCTACGAGCAGTACTTC. Amino acids: CASSRSGTGSYEQYF. This rearrangement joins TRBV6-1 to TRBJ2-7; 8 nucleotides match TRBD1. CDR1 is MNHNS, CDR2 SASEGT, per germline. The CDR3 runs 15 residues. V trimming: 5 bases; J trimming: 1 base; junction bases outside the gene matches: 7.

This chain connects TRBV5-6 to TRBJ1-5; TRBD1 might be the D (5 bases). The ends were cut back, 3 bases at V and 5 bases at J, with 12 bases in the middle. The CDR3 is 14 amino acids. CDR1 and CDR2 (germline): SGHDT, YYEEEE. CDR3 DNA sequence: TGTGCCAGCAGCTCCGGGACTTGGGATCAGCCCCAGCATTTT. Its protein product is CASSSGTWDQPQHF. The variable domain in full, completed from reference TRBV5-6 and TRBJ1-5, reads DAGVTQSPTHLIKTRGQQVTLRCSPKSGHDTVSWYQQALGQGPQFIFQYYEEEERQRGNFPDRFSGHQFPNYSSELNVNALLLGDSALYLCASSSGTWDQPQHFGDGTRLSIL.

This clone has only one observation. The J gene is TRBJ2-7, the V gene TRBV19, with a tentative D call TRBD1 (5 bases). V dropped 5 bases and J dropped 1 base, with 12 bases sitting between them. The germline CDR1 and CDR2 sequences are LNHDA and SQIVND (reference sequence). The CDR3 loop spans 14 amino acids. In DNA form, the CDR3 reads TGTGCCAGTAGTCTTGGACACCTTTCCTACGAGCAGTACTTC. Protein: CASSLGHLSYEQYF.

This chain joins TRBV18 and TRBJ1-1, with 9 bases matching TRBD1. The length of the CDR3 is 17 residues. Germline V gene lookup returns CDR1 KGHSH and CDR2 LQKENI. The ends lost 1 base at V and 1 base at J; junction bases unmatched: 7. CDR3 bases: TGTGCCAGCTCACCACTTCGCAAGGGACAGGGGAACACTGAAGCTTTCTTT. Its translation is CASSPLRKGQGNTEAFF.

The V gene is TRBV19, the J gene TRBJ2-1; TRBD2 matches 9 bases. From germline, CDR1 is LNHDA and CDR2 SQIVND (reference sequence). The CDR3 runs 14 residues. V lost 8 bases and J lost 8; bases outside the gene matches: 10. For the CDR3, the DNA is TGTGCCAGTGAGGCGGGGGGGGAGTGGTATGAGCAGTTCTTC. It encodes CASEAGGEWYEQFF. The variable domain in full, completed from reference TRBV19 and TRBJ2-1, reads DGGITQSPKYLFRKEGQNVTLSCEQNLNHDAMYWYRQDPGQGLRLIYYSQIVNDFQKGDIAEGYSVSREKKESFPLTVTSAQKNPTAFYLCASEAGGEWYEQFFGPGTRLTVL.

V usage is TRBV5-4 and J usage is TRBJ2-5; 13 nucleotides line up with TRBD2. The CDR3 runs to 18 residues. CDR1 SGHNT and CDR2 YYREEE come from the germline V gene (reference sequence). With V trimmed by 4 bases and J by 5 bases, 14 bases remained unmatched. The CDR3 sequence is CASSRGRRTSGSLETQYF. The CDR3 nucleotides read TGTGCCAGCAGCCGAGGACGGAGGACTAGCGGGAGTCTCGAGACCCAGTACTTC. Using reference TRBV5-4 and TRBJ2-5 for the parts outside the CDR3, the full variable domain is ETGVTQSPTHLIKTRGQQVTLRCSSQSGHNTVSWYQQALGQGPQFIFQYYREEENGRGNFPPRFSGLQFPNYSSELNVNALELDDSALYLCASSRGRRTSGSLETQYFGPGTRLLVL.

V and J are TRBV6-1 and TRBJ2-2; TRBD1 is a possible D gene (5 bases). The germline V and J ends were trimmed by 4 bases and 5 bases, with 8 bases remaining between them. The CDR3 has 13 amino acids. CDR1 and CDR2 (germline): MNHNS, SASEGT. Here the CDR3 DNA reads TGTGCCAGCAGTGGGTGGACAACCGGGGAGCTGTTTTTT. Translation gives CASSGWTTGELFF.

The J gene is TRBJ2-2, the V gene TRBV7-9; 11 bases agree with TRBD1. Germline trimming cut 5 bases from V and 4 bases from J; bases unmatched to any gene: 6. The CDR3 is 16 amino acids. Germline loops: CDR1 SEHNR, CDR2 FQNEAQ (reference sequence). The CDR3, as DNA: TGTGCCAGCAGCACTTCGGGACAGGGGGGCACCGGGGAGCTGTTTTTT. This gives the protein CASSTSGQGGTGELFF.

The rearrangement uses TRBV5-1 and TRBJ1-2; no reliable D call. The germline V gene encodes CDR1 SGHRS and CDR2 YFSETQ. This CDR3 region has 12 residues. The V and J ends lost 5 bases and 8 bases respectively, with 13 bases between them. CDR3 sequence: CASSEAGYGYTF. In nucleotides, the CDR3 is TGCGCCAGCAGTGAGGCGGGGTACGGCTACACCTTC.